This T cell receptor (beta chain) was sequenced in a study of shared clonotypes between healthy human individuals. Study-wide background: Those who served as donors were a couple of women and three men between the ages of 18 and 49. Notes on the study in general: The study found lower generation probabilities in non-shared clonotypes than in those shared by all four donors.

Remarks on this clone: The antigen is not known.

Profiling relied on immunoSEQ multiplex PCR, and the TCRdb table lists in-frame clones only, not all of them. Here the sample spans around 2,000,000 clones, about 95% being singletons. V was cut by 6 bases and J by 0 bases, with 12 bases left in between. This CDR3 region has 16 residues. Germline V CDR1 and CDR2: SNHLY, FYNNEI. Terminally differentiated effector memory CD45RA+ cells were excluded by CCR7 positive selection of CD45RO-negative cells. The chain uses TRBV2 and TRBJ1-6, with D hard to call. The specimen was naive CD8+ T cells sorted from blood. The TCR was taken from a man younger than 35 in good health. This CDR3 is CASSPMGSSYNSPLHF. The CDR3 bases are TGTGCCAGCAGCCCTATGGGAAGCTCCTATAATTCACCCCTCCACTTT.